A single sample gave rise to the 27 T cell receptor beta chains below, sequenced in a study of cytomegalovirus exposure and HLA in healthy donors. Primers included in the PCR were 60 Vbeta and 13 Jbeta primers. Here immunoSEQ multiplex PCR was the method, and the copy in TCRdb shows in-frame clones only, minus some. The data show roughly 100,000 clones, with 74% seen just once and more than 2% held by the top ten. Material: PBMCs. These receptors all stem from a man in his forties or fifties in good health and CMV-seropositive.

V usage is TRBV5-1 and J usage is TRBJ2-5; TRBD2 matches 8 bases. The CDR3 has 14 amino acids. Germline assignment: CDR1 SGHRS and CDR2 YFSETQ. V was pared by 4 bases and J by 4 bases, with 6 bases of the junction left unmatched. The CDR3: CASSPEGTRETQYF. In DNA, the CDR3 is TGCGCCAGCAGCCCGGAGGGGACTAGAGAGACCCAGTACTTC.

The V and J genes are TRBV5-4 and TRBJ2-3; maybe TRBD1 (6 bases). V was pared by 4 bases and J by 3 bases, with 12 bases between. Germline loops: CDR1 SGHNT, CDR2 YYREEE (reference sequence). This CDR3 comprises 14 residues. CDR3: CASSHGRGTDTQYF. The CDR3 nucleotides are TGTGCCAGCAGCCACGGAAGGGGGACAGATACGCAGTATTTT.

This chain connects TRBV11-3 to TRBJ2-2; D is perhaps TRBD2 (7 bases). Germline V gene data show CDR1 as SGHNT and CDR2 as YENEEA. The CDR3 extends over 16 amino acids. V lost 3 bases and J 0 bases, leaving 11 bases between the germline ends. The CDR3 loop reads CASSLGGQTNTGELFF. For the CDR3, the DNA is TGTGCCAGCAGCTTGGGGGGGCAGACGAACACCGGGGAGCTGTTTTTT.

The chain combines TRBV5-1 with TRBJ2-6; tentatively, D is TRBD2 (6 bases). The CDR3 consists of 16 residues. V was trimmed by 4 bases and J by 3 bases, leaving 14 bases between them. Germline lookup yields CDR1 SGHRS and CDR2 YFSETQ. DNA for the CDR3: TGCGCCAGCAGCCCGCCGGGCGGGGTTGGGGCCAACGTCCTGACTTTC. This encodes CASSPPGGVGANVLTF.

The V gene is TRBV4-1, the J gene TRBJ2-5, with 10 positions matching TRBD1. Unmatched junction bases numbered 7, after V lost 1 base and J lost 5 bases. CDR3 length: 16 residues. CDR1 and CDR2 from the germline V gene are MGHRA and YSYEKL. The CDR3 protein is CASSQGGTGVAETQYF. The CDR3 DNA reads TGCGCCAGCAGCCAAGGTGGGACAGGGGTCGCGGAGACCCAGTACTTC.

This clone has a single count. Sequence at one end of the junction differs from germline and may be a read error. The chain is built from TRBV6-4 and TRBJ2-1, with 9 bases matching TRBD2. The germline gives CDR1 MRHNA, CDR2 SNTAGT. The CDR3 totals 12 residues. The CDR3 loop reads CASSDGLAGPIF. CDR3 bases: TGTGCCAGCAGTGACGGGCTAGCGGGACCGATCTTC.

This clone has just a few counts. J is TRBJ2-3 and V is TRBV7-3; the match to TRBD2 covers 7 bases. Germline V gives CDR1 SGHTA, CDR2 FQGTGA. The V segment lost 5 bases and the J segment 4 bases; nucleotides outside the gene matches: 6. The CDR3 is 14 amino acids. The DNA for the CDR3 is TGTGCCAGCAGCACGGGGGGACGAGCAGATACGCAGTATTTT. This codes for CASSTGGRADTQYF.

The chain recombines TRBV5-1 with TRBJ1-6; the match to TRBD1 covers 7 bases. Looked up from germline, CDR1 is SGHRS and CDR2 is YFSETQ. This CDR3 is 14 amino acids long. V was pared by 4 bases and J by 8 bases, with 6 bases of the junction left unmatched. The DNA for the CDR3 is TGCGCCAGCAGCCCCACAGGGGTCGATTCACCCCTCCACTTT. This encodes CASSPTGVDSPLHF.

The rearrangement links TRBV6-5 to TRBJ2-6, with TRBD1 matching 7 bases. CDR3 length: 15 amino acids. V was pared by 7 bases and J by 2 bases, with 5 bases of the junction left unmatched. Germline loops: CDR1 MNHEY, CDR2 SVGAGI. This CDR3 reads CASTRGQPGANVLTF. The CDR3 DNA reads as TGTGCCAGCACCCGGGGACAGCCTGGGGCCAACGTCCTGACTTTC.

V gene TRBV10-3 combines with J gene TRBJ1-1, with TRBD1 matching over 11 bases. The CDR3 has 13 amino acids. V dropped 8 bases and J dropped 4; count of bases not matched to a gene: 3. Per germline, CDR1 ENHRY and CDR2 SYGVKD. In DNA, the CDR3 is TGTGCCATCGGGGGACAGGGGGGCACTGAAGCTTTCTTT. This sequence encodes CAIGGQGGTEAFF.

The chain couples TRBV6-5 to TRBJ1-2; D perhaps matches TRBD1 (6 bases). Germline loops: CDR1 MNHEY, CDR2 SVGAGI. Trimming stripped 5 bases from V and 3 bases from J, with 10 bases between. This CDR3 comprises 13 residues. CDR3 in amino acids: CASSADSYYGYTF. The CDR3 DNA reads as TGTGCCAGCAGTGCGGACAGCTACTATGGCTACACCTTC.

V gene TRBV14 combines with J gene TRBJ1-1, with D tentatively TRBD1 (5 bases). This CDR3 has 13 amino acids. The V and J ends lost 2 bases and 5 bases respectively, with 9 bases between them. Looked up from germline, CDR1 is SGHDN and CDR2 is FVKESK. The CDR3 sequence: CASSQRGWTEAFF. Here the CDR3 DNA reads TGTGCCAGCAGCCAACGGGGGTGGACTGAAGCTTTCTTT.

The chain combines TRBV29-1 with TRBJ2-7; D is ambiguous. The germline CDR1 and CDR2 sequences are SQVTM and ANQGSEA. The CDR3 runs 13 residues. Trimming removed 5 bases at V and 5 bases at J, with 16 bases between. The chain's CDR3 is CSVPYWRDHEQYF. CDR3 nucleotides: TGCAGCGTTCCTTACTGGAGAGACCACGAGCAGTACTTC.

As DNA, the CDR3 is TGTGCCATCAGGGACACAGAGGCCGGGGAGCTGTTTTTT. Residues: CAIRDTEAGELFF. The genes are TRBV10-3 and TRBJ2-2, with a tentative D call TRBD1 (5 bases). With 6 bases removed from V and 6 bases from J, the gap between germline ends came to 11 bases. The CDR3 is 13 residues long. The germline V gene encodes CDR1 ENHRY and CDR2 SYGVKD.

The chain has TRBV4-1 and TRBJ2-3, with 7 positions matching TRBD2. The V and J ends lost 2 bases and 5 bases, in that order; junction bases with no gene match: 16. Germline V gene data show CDR1 as MGHRA and CDR2 as YSYEKL. CDR3 length equals 18 residues. CDR3 DNA sequence: TGCGCCAGCAGCCAACTGTCTCCCTCGGGGGGTTGGGAAGATACGCAGTATTTT. Protein: CASSQLSPSGGWEDTQYF.

This clone appeared once. The rearrangement joins TRBV19 to TRBJ1-1; a weak D match, TRBD1 (5 bases). The CDR3 is 13 residues long. V was shortened by 6 bases and J by 6 bases, with 14 bases between the two germline ends. Germline-derived CDR1 and CDR2 are LNHDA and SQIVND (reference sequence). The CDR3 spells CASRWGGGAEAFF. The CDR3 DNA follows: TGTGCCAGTAGGTGGGGTGGGGGGGCTGAAGCTTTCTTT.

This chain connects TRBV19 to TRBJ1-5; D may be TRBD1 (5 bases). V lost 6 bases and J 4 bases, leaving 16 bases between the germline ends. CDR3 length: 15 residues. Looked up from germline, CDR1 is LNHDA and CDR2 is SQIVND (reference sequence). CDR3 sequence reads: CASSKQRGVNQPQHF. Written as DNA, the CDR3 is TGTGCCAGTAGCAAGCAGCGGGGGGTAAATCAGCCCCAGCATTTT.

This rearrangement joins TRBV19 to TRBJ2-1, with a possible D match to TRBD2 (6 bases). The germline V gene encodes CDR1 LNHDA and CDR2 SQIVND (reference sequence). This CDR3 comprises 16 residues. V was shortened by 4 bases and J by 4 bases, with 17 bases between the two germline ends. The CDR3 DNA is TGTGCCAGTAGTACCATGGGTCCGGGACTGTACAATGAGCAGTTCTTC. It yields the protein CASSTMGPGLYNEQFF.

The chain employs TRBV9 and TRBJ1-1; 7 nucleotides line up with TRBD1. Germline lookup yields CDR1 SGDLS and CDR2 YYNGEE. V lost 0 bases to trimming and J lost 6 bases; unmatched junction nucleotides: 5. The CDR3 is made up of 14 amino acids. CDR3 amino acids: CASSVATGSPEAFF. CDR3 in DNA: TGTGCCAGCAGCGTAGCGACAGGGTCCCCTGAAGCTTTCTTT.

V usage is TRBV27 and J usage is TRBJ2-1; 7 bases align to TRBD1. This CDR3 contains 16 residues. Looked up from germline, CDR1 is MNHEY and CDR2 is SMNVEV (reference sequence). The trim removed 0 bases at V and 4 bases at J, leaving 6 bases unmatched. As DNA, the CDR3 is TGTGCCAGCAGTTTATCGGGACAGAGAAGTTACAATGAGCAGTTCTTC. Protein: CASSLSGQRSYNEQFF.

The table lists this clone with a few counts. The chain has TRBV7-8 and TRBJ2-2, with D maybe TRBD2 (5 bases). The CDR3 consists of 17 residues. Germline CDR1 and CDR2: SGHVS and FQNEAQ. V was clipped by 2 bases and J by 3 bases, with 16 bases between them. CDR3 sequence: CASSLFRDSGYTGELFF. The CDR3 nucleotides are TGTGCCAGCAGCTTATTCCGGGATTCCGGATACACCGGGGAGCTGTTTTTT.

In its sample, this clone was seen once. V and J are TRBV6-5 and TRBJ2-5, with 9 bases fitting TRBD1. The end of the DNA is better explained by TRBJ2-7, so the J call may be wrong. CDR3 length: 15 amino acids. Germline assignment: CDR1 MNHEY and CDR2 SVGAGI. The DNA for the CDR3 is TGTGCCAGCAGTAGGCACAGGACAGGGGCATACGAGCAGTACTTC. The encoded protein is CASSRHRTGAYEQYF.

The V call is TRBV6-5, the J call TRBJ2-5; 7 nucleotides match TRBD1. The end of the DNA aligns better with TRBJ2-7, so the J call may be wrong. The CDR3 is 15 residues long. The V gene's germline CDR1 is MNHEY and CDR2 SVGAGI. CDR3 sequence reads: CASSYGDSEFYEQYF. CDR3 bases: TGTGCCAGCAGTTATGGGGACAGCGAATTCTACGAGCAGTACTTC.

The DNA for the CDR3 is TGTGCCAGCAGTTACAAAGACAGGGGGGCTGAAGCTTTCTTT. It is translated as CASSYKDRGAEAFF. The chain links TRBV6-5 to TRBJ1-1; 9 bases fit TRBD1. The ends lost 2 bases at V and 6 bases at J; junction bases unmatched: 4. Germline values: CDR1 MNHEY, CDR2 SVGAGI. The CDR3 loop spans 14 amino acids.

This chain uses TRBV2 with TRBJ1-5; 7 bases are shared with TRBD1. The length of the CDR3 is 14 residues. The V gene end was trimmed by 6 bases and the J gene end by 7 bases; junction bases not matched to a gene: 9. CDR1 is SNHLY, CDR2 FYNNEI, per germline. CDR3 in DNA: TGTGCCAGCAGCGGGGGAACAGGGGACCAGCCCCAGCATTTT. This gives the protein CASSGGTGDQPQHF.

The sample holds one count of this clone. The chain carries TRBV6-4 and TRBJ1-2, with D unresolved. The ends were cut back, 6 bases at V and 2 bases at J, with 7 bases in the middle. The CDR3 is made up of 12 amino acids. Germline-derived CDR1 and CDR2 are MRHNA and SNTAGT. In DNA form, the CDR3 reads TGTGCCAGCAGCGGGGTAAACTATGGCTACACCTTC. It translates to CASSGVNYGYTF.

V usage is TRBV2 and J usage is TRBJ1-1; 8 nucleotides align to TRBD1. Trimming took 6 bases from V and 4 from J; bases not matched to a gene: 4. The germline CDR1 and CDR2 sequences are SNHLY and FYNNEI. This CDR3 is built from 13 residues. The CDR3 sequence is CASSVGQGTEAFF. As DNA, the CDR3 is TGTGCCAGCAGCGTCGGACAGGGCACTGAAGCTTTCTTT.